The 26 T cell receptor beta chains reported below all come from one sample, sequenced in a study of CD8+ T cells in alopecia areata. The treatment is: oral pan-JAK inhibitor, 5-10 mg twice daily. Sequencing relied on a cDNA template that was reverse transcribed from extracted RNA. Sequenced by immunoSEQ multiplex PCR; TCRdb stores in-frame clones only, minus some. The sample includes 100,000 to 150,000 clones, approximately 59% of them seen just once. This sample comprised CD8+ T cells sorted from blood, obtained at week 4, from a patient treated with tofacitinib. The receptor source for this set is a human donor with alopecia areata.

The table lists this clone with a few counts. The chain joins TRBV2 to TRBJ2-5, with D perhaps matching TRBD1 (5 bases). This CDR3 spans 13 amino acids. Germline loops: CDR1 SNHLY, CDR2 FYNNEI. V lost 10 bases and J lost 2, with 14 bases in between. The CDR3 coding sequence is TGTGCCACCCCAGGGCACAGGCAAGAGACCCAGTACTTC. It yields the protein CATPGHRQETQYF.

This clone was observed a handful of times. V and J are TRBV29-1 and TRBJ2-6; D remains unclear. Per the germline V gene, CDR1 is SQVTM and CDR2 is ANQGSEA. V was pared by 5 bases and J by 2 bases, with 7 bases between. This CDR3 has 13 residues. CDR3 DNA sequence: TGCAGCGTTTTTAGGGCTGGGGCCAACGTCCTGACTTTC. Protein sequence: CSVFRAGANVLTF.

This clone was seen a handful of times. The rearrangement links TRBV10-2 to TRBJ2-1; 7 nucleotides line up with TRBD1. The CDR3 spans 14 residues. V was clipped by 4 bases and J by 2 bases; unmatched bases: 2. CDR1 WSHSY and CDR2 SAAADI come from the germline V gene. CDR3 in DNA: TGCGCCAGCAGTGGGACAGGCCCCTACAATGAGCAGTTCTTC. Its protein is CASSGTGPYNEQFF.

This clone was counted between two and nine times. Other nucleotide sequences from this sample produce the same CDR3. V is TRBV6-5 and J is TRBJ2-2; no firm D call. The CDR3 is 13 amino acids. The ends were cut back, 3 bases at V and 2 bases at J, with 4 bases in the middle. Germline CDR1 reads MNHEY; CDR2 reads SVGAGI. The CDR3, as DNA: TGTGCCAGCAGTTATACCAACACCGGGGAGCTGTTTTTT. As protein: CASSYTNTGELFF.

The chain has TRBV23-1 and TRBJ2-7, with D perhaps matching TRBD1 (5 bases). TRBV23-1 is labeled an ORF, and its function is uncertain. The CDR3 sequence is 13 residues long. The V end lost 8 bases, the J end lost 3 bases, and 14 bases lay between the germline ends. Written as DNA, the CDR3 is TGCGCCAGCGGTACAGGATCACTCTACGAGCAGTACTTC. Amino acid sequence: CASGTGSLYEQYF.

CDR3 region: CASSDSRTGADGYTF. The CDR3 coding sequence is TGTGCCAGCAGTGACTCGAGGACAGGGGCGGATGGCTACACCTTC. J is TRBJ1-2 and V is TRBV6-4; 9 nucleotides match TRBD1. The CDR3 contains 15 residues. Germline CDR1 reads MRHNA; CDR2 reads SNTAGT. The J segment lost 6 bases and the V segment lost 0 bases, leaving 5 bases of the junction unmatched.

The chain carries TRBV29-1 and TRBJ2-7, with 8 nucleotides matching TRBD1. After removal of 1 base from V and 1 base from J, the junction contained 6 bases not matched to a gene. This CDR3 region has 15 residues. Germline V lookup: CDR1 SQVTM, CDR2 ANQGSEA. CDR3 loop: CSVEGTDRVSYEQYF. The CDR3 bases are TGCAGCGTTGAAGGGACGGACAGGGTTTCCTACGAGCAGTACTTC.

The genes are TRBV30 and TRBJ1-1, with D perhaps matching TRBD1 (6 bases). The germline CDR1 and CDR2 sequences are GTSNPN and SVGIG (reference sequence). Trimming stripped 3 bases from V and 7 bases from J, with 12 bases between. This CDR3 region has 12 residues. In DNA form, the CDR3 reads TGTGCCTGGAGCGACGGACAGATTGAAGCTTTCTTT. Protein sequence: CAWSDGQIEAFF.

The chain recombines TRBV30 with TRBJ1-2, with 8 bases that match TRBD1. This CDR3 comprises 16 residues. Germline CDR1 reads GTSNPN; CDR2 reads SVGIG (reference sequence). V lost 3 bases to trimming and J lost 3 bases; unmatched junction nucleotides: 12. The CDR3 here is CAWRGRGQEDYYGYTF. CDR3 DNA sequence: TGTGCCTGGAGAGGGAGGGGACAGGAGGATTACTATGGCTACACCTTC.

The chain carries TRBV11-2 and TRBJ2-1, with D uncertain. Germline-derived CDR1 and CDR2 are SGHAT and FQNNGV. The V end lost 5 bases, the J end lost 6 bases, and 5 bases lay between the germline ends. CDR3 length: 11 residues. CDR3: CASSKTNEQFF. CDR3 coding DNA: TGTGCCAGCAGCAAGACCAATGAGCAGTTCTTC.

A few counts support this clone. V usage is TRBV11-2 and J usage is TRBJ2-3, with D possibly matching TRBD1 (6 bases). CDR1 is SGHAT, CDR2 FQNNGV, per germline. Trimming removed 3 bases from V and 3 bases from J, with 10 bases in between. This CDR3 is 14 amino acids long. CDR3 amino acids: CASSLTGGTDTQYF. The DNA for the CDR3 is TGTGCCAGCAGCTTGACAGGTGGTACAGATACGCAGTATTTT.

The V and J genes are TRBV7-2 and TRBJ2-3; the match to TRBD2 covers 13 bases. Per germline, CDR1 SGHTA and CDR2 FQGNSA. V was clipped by 1 base and J by 1 base; unmatched bases: 2. The CDR3 is 17 amino acids. CDR3 sequence (DNA): TGTGCCAGCAGCTTAGAGGGGACTAGCGGGGGCACAGATACGCAGTATTTT. Translated: CASSLEGTSGGTDTQYF.

V usage is TRBV29-1 and J usage is TRBJ2-3; the D gene could be TRBD1 or TRBD2 (5 bases each). The CDR3 totals 14 residues. Trimming stripped 4 bases from V and 0 bases from J, with 11 bases between. CDR1 SQVTM and CDR2 ANQGSEA come from the germline V gene. CDR3 loop: CSVGDVPSTDTQYF. CDR3 nucleotide sequence: TGCAGCGTTGGGGACGTCCCTAGCACAGATACGCAGTATTTT.

Only one count was recorded for this clone. This chain joins TRBV7-2 and TRBJ1-2, with D perhaps TRBD1 (5 bases). V was trimmed by 5 bases and J by 5 bases, leaving 12 bases between them. CDR1 SGHTA and CDR2 FQGNSA come from the germline V gene. This CDR3 has 13 amino acids. CDR3 region: CASSAVQGYGYTF. The CDR3 region has the DNA TGTGCCAGCAGCGCAGTCCAGGGTTATGGCTACACCTTC.

Comments on this clone: The identical CDR3 is also encoded by other nucleotide sequences in the sample. The rearrangement uses TRBV29-1 and TRBJ2-1, with 9 positions matching TRBD2. Unmatched junction bases numbered 2, after V lost 1 base and J lost 4 bases. The CDR3 totals 14 residues. Germline CDR1 and CDR2: SQVTM and ANQGSEA. CDR3 in DNA: TGCAGCGTTGAAGTCGCGGGGGGGTACAATGAGCAGTTCTTC. Translating gives CSVEVAGGYNEQFF.

The rearrangement uses TRBV29-1 and TRBJ1-1; D is possibly TRBD1 (6 bases). Germline CDR1 SQVTM, CDR2 ANQGSEA. Trimming took 5 bases from V and 3 from J, leaving 7 bases between them. The CDR3 totals 11 residues. CDR3 residues: CSVRGDTEAFF. The CDR3 region has the DNA TGCAGCGTTAGGGGGGACACTGAAGCTTTCTTT.

The rearrangement uses TRBV13 and TRBJ1-1; D ambiguous. The length of the CDR3 is 16 residues. The V gene lost 3 bases and the J gene lost 1 base, with 15 bases spanning the gap. In germline, CDR1 is PRHDT, CDR2 FYEKMQ (reference sequence). The CDR3 loop is CASSFYSEGPNTEAFF. CDR3 sequence (DNA): TGTGCCAGCAGCTTCTATTCCGAAGGCCCGAACACTGAAGCTTTCTTT.

The chain is built from TRBV29-1 and TRBJ2-7; no reliable D call. Trimming cost V 4 bases and J 1 base, with 17 bases left between them. Germline lookup yields CDR1 SQVTM and CDR2 ANQGSEA. The CDR3 runs to 15 residues. The CDR3 DNA reads as TGCAGCGTTGTCCCGGCCGCCTCGGGTTCCTACGAGCAGTACTTC. This codes for CSVVPAASGSYEQYF.

This clone was counted a single time. J is TRBJ1-5 and V is TRBV13; 8 nucleotides match TRBD1. Germline V gene sequence: CDR1 PRHDT, CDR2 FYEKMQ (reference sequence). V gave up 8 bases and J gave up 5 bases; unmatched junction bases: 5. CDR3 length: 13 residues. CDR3 DNA: TGTGCCAGCGGCGACAGGGGCCATCAGCCCCAGCATTTT. It is translated as CASGDRGHQPQHF.

The chain carries TRBV2 and TRBJ2-4, with 7 positions matching TRBD1. The CDR3 runs 18 residues. The J segment lost 2 bases and the V segment lost 5 bases, leaving 15 bases of the junction unmatched. Germline V gene lookup returns CDR1 SNHLY and CDR2 FYNNEI. CDR3 nucleotide sequence: TGTGCCAGCAGTCCAATGACAGGGAGTGAGTTAACCAAAAACATTCAGTACTTC. Its translation is CASSPMTGSELTKNIQYF. Full variable domain (outside the CDR3, taken from reference TRBV2 and TRBJ2-4): EPEVTQTPSHQVTQMGQEVILRCVPISNHLYFYWYRQILGQKVEFLVSFYNNEISEKSEIFDDQFSVERPDGSNFTLKIRSTKLEDSAMYFCASSPMTGSELTKNIQYFGAGTRLSVL.

Note on this clone: Other DNA sequences in this specimen translate into the identical CDR3. This chain joins TRBV5-1 and TRBJ2-1; 8 positions agree with TRBD1. J gave up 4 bases and V 1 base, and 4 bases lay outside the gene matches. The CDR3 covers 15 residues. CDR1 and CDR2 from the germline V gene are SGHRS and YFSETQ. This chain's CDR3 is CASSLRQGAYNEQFF. The CDR3 coding sequence is TGCGCCAGCAGCTTGAGGCAGGGGGCGTACAATGAGCAGTTCTTC.

The rearrangement uses TRBV6-5 and TRBJ2-1; D gene uncertain. There are 13 residues in the CDR3. V was pared by 10 bases and J by 5 bases, with 15 bases between. Germline CDR1 and CDR2: MNHEY and SVGAGI. The CDR3 DNA is TGTGCCACCGCTGTTTTACAGCACAATGAGCAGTTCTTC. It translates to CATAVLQHNEQFF.

The chain uses TRBV29-1 and TRBJ1-1, with a weak D call TRBD1 (6 bases). Trimming left V 0 bases short and J 6 bases short, with 14 bases between. CDR3 size: 14 residues. Per germline, CDR1 SQVTM and CDR2 ANQGSEA. The CDR3 DNA reads as TGCAGCGTTGAAGACCCTCCTACAGGGCCTGAAGCTTTCTTT. Encoded protein: CSVEDPPTGPEAFF. Variable domain in full (rest from reference TRBV29-1 and TRBJ1-1): SAVISQKPSRDICQRGTSLTIQCQVDSQVTMMFWYRQQPGQSLTLIATANQGSEATYESGFVIDKFPISRPNLTFSTLTVSNMSPEDSSIYLCSVEDPPTGPEAFFGQGTRLTVV.

This clone was seen only a few times. This chain uses TRBV7-9 with TRBJ2-3, with 8 bases aligning to TRBD2. This CDR3 region has 16 residues. Per the germline V gene, CDR1 is SEHNR and CDR2 is FQNEAQ (reference sequence). The V and J ends lost 5 bases and 0 bases, in that order; junction bases with no gene match: 7. The CDR3 coding sequence is TGTGCCAGCAGCGACACTAGCGGTACTAGCACAGATACGCAGTATTTT. Residues: CASSDTSGTSTDTQYF.

The count of this clone is one. The V gene is TRBV29-1, the J gene TRBJ2-1; TRBD1 is a possible D gene (6 bases). This CDR3 has 12 residues. Germline assignment: CDR1 SQVTM and CDR2 ANQGSEA. V lost 6 bases to trimming and J lost 6 bases, with 12 bases between them. The CDR3 loop is CSVSPRGNEQFF. The CDR3 DNA follows: TGCAGCGTGTCCCCCAGGGGCAATGAGCAGTTCTTC.

Only one count was recorded for this clone. For the CDR3, the DNA is TGTGCCAGCAGTCCACCAGACAGGTCCTACGAGCAGTACTTC. Residues: CASSPPDRSYEQYF. The gene calls are TRBV5-4 and TRBJ2-7; TRBD1 might be the D (6 bases). V lost 5 bases and J lost 1, with 13 bases in between. The CDR3 contains 14 residues. The germline V gene has CDR1 SGHNT and CDR2 YYREEE (reference sequence).